This T cell receptor beta chain appears in the sequencing data of a study of Graves' ophthalmopathy and Graves' hyperthyroidism. Regarding the study as a whole: Sensitivity reached approximately 89% and specificity roughly 76% for a 13-signature model separating ophthalmopathy from stable hyperthyroidism.

This clonotype has just a few counts. Its antigen is unidentified. Uncontrolled infections, pregnancy, lactation or other autoimmune diseases led to patient exclusion. The authors amplified TCR beta CDR3 regions from RNA transcripts. First-round RT-PCR employed HTBI primers, with a second-round multiplex PCR after it. TCRdb called the multiplex PCR reads again in MiXCR, with one record for every CDR3 protein. The table lists 650,000 to 800,000 distinct CDR3 sequences, over 40% of them singletons, with 3% to 3.5% in the top ten. Sample: peripheral blood. The clonotype originates from an adult man with Graves' ophthalmopathy.

CDR3: CASSQDTGPATNEKLFF. CDR3 bases: TGTGCCAGCAGCCAAGATACGGGGCCCGCAACTAATGAAAAACTGTTTTTT. The chain employs TRBV4-2 and TRBJ1-4, with a weak D call TRBD1 (5 bases). This CDR3 has 17 residues. Per germline, CDR1 LGHNA and CDR2 YNFKEQ. V shed 0 bases and J shed 0 bases, with 11 bases lying between them.